This T cell receptor beta chain is from a study of blood T cells in healthy people across ages. Study observations and caveats: Higher diversity and more naive CD4+ cells were features of long-lived donors, compared to aged donors. As naive T cell percentage varied, TCR beta diversity correlated strongly with it.

The second PCR ran about 6 to 12 cycles with a sample-barcoded 5' primer and J-beta primers. MiXCR, run by TCRdb on the 5' RACE reads, gives a single entry per CDR3 protein. This table holds hundreds of thousands of distinct CDR3 sequences, about 34% found once. Comments on this clonotype: No antigen is known for it. One end of the junction is discordant with germline, which a read error may explain.

The CDR3 has 14 residues. The sample taken for sequencing was blood. This chain connects TRBV12-3 or TRBV12-4 to TRBJ2-7; no firm D call. This sequence originates from a man aged 18 to 30 in good health. CDR3 region: CACSFAQQNNEQYF. In DNA, the CDR3 is TGTGCCTGCAGTTTTGCCCAGCAAAACAATGAGCAGTACTTC.